This is a list of T cell receptor beta chains from one sample in a study of identical twins. From the 5' RACE reads, TCRdb called clonotypes with MiXCR, one entry per CDR3 protein. The sample shows about 290,000 distinct CDR3 sequences, roughly 9% of them seen only once. The data also belong to a second study, concerning yellow fever vaccine responses in identical twins.

Sequenced: CD8+ T cells sorted from blood. These receptors were obtained from a woman under 30 in good health. The CDR3 runs from the conserved cysteine through the conserved F or W. D genes are given only for firm matches. Clone size is shown for a subset of rows, as once, few, many or a class of expanded clone.

clone size	V gene	J gene	D gene	CDR3 length	CDR3 protein	CDR3 DNA
-	TRBV11-2	TRBJ2-7	-	13	CASSSSQAWEQYF	TGTGCCAGCAGCTCCTCCCAGGCGTGGGAGCAGTACTTC
few	TRBV5-6	TRBJ2-5	-	13	CASSLMVEETQYF	TGTGCCAGCAGCTTGATGGTAGAAGAGACCCAGTACTTC
many	TRBV20-1	TRBJ2-3	TRBD2	15	CSARPVAGDPDTQYF	TGCAGTGCTCGACCCGTAGCGGGAGATCCGGATACGCAGTATTTT
-	TRBV6-5	TRBJ1-1	TRBD1	15	CASSYSPGGLPEAFF	TGTGCCAGCAGTTACTCCCCAGGGGGGCTTCCTGAAGCTTTCTTT
-	TRBV12-3/TRBV12-4	TRBJ2-7	TRBD2	16	CASSFGGVFSSYEQYF	TGTGCCAGCAGTTTTGGGGGGGTTTTTTCCTCCTACGAGCAGTACTTC
-	TRBV7-9	TRBJ2-3	TRBD1	16	CASSGRGQGPTDTQYF	TGTGCCAGCAGCGGACGCGGACAGGGCCCCACAGATACGCAGTATTTT
many	TRBV21-1	TRBJ2-4	-	15	CASSKRLQAKNIQYF	TGTGCCAGCAGCAAGAGACTTCAGGCCAAAAACATTCAGTACTTC
-	TRBV23-1	TRBJ2-5	-	14	CARPYGPSLIPQHF	TGCGCCAGACCCTACGGACCGTCTCTGATTCCCCAGCACTTC
-	TRBV7-6	TRBJ1-6	-	18	CASSLSRTESSYNSPLHF	TGTGCCAGCAGCTTATCCCGGACAGAAAGCTCCTATAATTCACCCCTCCACTTT
many	TRBV5-1	TRBJ2-7	TRBD1	15	CASSLRTGPSYEQYF	TGCGCCAGCAGCCTCCGGACAGGCCCCTCCTACGAGCAGTACTTC
few	TRBV4-1	TRBJ1-1	-	17	CASSQDWGGVTNTEAFF	TGCGCCAGCAGCCAAGATTGGGGAGGAGTAACTAACACTGAAGCTTTCTTT
many	TRBV4-1	TRBJ1-1	-	13	CASSQADGLEAFF	TGCGCCAGCAGCCAAGCGGACGGACTTGAAGCTTTCTTT
few	TRBV12-3/TRBV12-4	TRBJ2-1	TRBD2	18	CASSSTLPAAGGKNEQFF	TGTGCCAGCAGTTCTACCCTCCCGGCAGCGGGAGGTAAGAATGAGCAGTTCTTC
many	TRBV29-1	TRBJ2-2	-	13	CSVVTPGAGELFF	TGCAGCGTTGTAACCCCTGGAGCCGGGGAGCTGTTTTTT
many	TRBV12-3/TRBV12-4	TRBJ2-5	-	17	CASSLFAFAVDQETQYF	TGTGCCAGCAGTTTATTCGCCTTCGCGGTGGACCAAGAGACCCAGTACTTC
many	TRBV7-2	TRBJ2-5	-	16	CASSYDRDKMQETQYF	TGTGCCAGCAGCTATGACCGGGACAAGATGCAAGAGACCCAGTACTTC
-	TRBV7-4	TRBJ2-3	TRBD2	16	CASSVPSGRATDTQYF	TGTGCCAGCAGCGTTCCTAGCGGGAGGGCGACAGATACGCAGTATTTT
many	TRBV20-1	TRBJ2-2	-	14	CSARDSKNTGELFF	TGCAGTGCTAGAGACAGCAAGAACACCGGGGAGCTGTTTTTT
few	TRBV7-6	TRBJ2-7	TRBD2	15	CASSPTSGGTYEQYF	TGTGCCAGCAGCCCCACTAGCGGGGGAACCTACGAGCAGTACTTC
many	TRBV27	TRBJ1-5	-	15	CASSSQWGPNQPQHF	TGTGCCAGCAGTTCGCAGTGGGGGCCCAATCAGCCCCAGCATTTT
few	TRBV30	TRBJ2-7	-	14	CAWERQGLSYEQYF	TGTGCCTGGGAAAGACAGGGACTCTCCTACGAGCAGTACTTC
-	TRBV25-1	TRBJ2-2	-	16	CASSGDWALRTGELFF	TGTGCCAGCAGTGGGGACTGGGCCTTGAGAACCGGGGAGCTGTTTTTT
-	TRBV7-9	TRBJ2-7	-	15	CASSPWVDMAYEQYF	TGTGCCAGCAGCCCCTGGGTTGACATGGCCTACGAGCAGTACTTC
-	TRBV6-4	TRBJ2-3	TRBD2	17	CASSDSSPGRGPDTQYF	TGTGCCAGCAGTGACTCGAGTCCGGGGAGGGGCCCAGATACGCAGTATTTT
-	TRBV2	TRBJ1-2	-	16	CASSEGTETPGNGYTF	TGTGCCAGCAGTGAAGGGACCGAGACCCCGGGAAACGGCTACACCTTC
many	TRBV5-6	TRBJ2-7	TRBD1	14	CASSLGDRVYEQYF	TGTGCCAGCAGCTTGGGGGACAGGGTCTACGAGCAGTACTTC
few	TRBV27	TRBJ2-7	TRBD1	13	CASWDRGGYEQYF	TGTGCCAGCTGGGACAGGGGTGGATACGAGCAGTACTTC
-	TRBV20-1	TRBJ1-6	-	13	CSARARTEAPLHF	TGCAGTGCTAGAGCCCGGACAGAGGCACCCCTCCACTTT
few	TRBV28	TRBJ2-4	TRBD1	14	CASSTDRVRNIQYF	TGTGCCAGCAGTACTGACAGGGTTCGGAACATTCAGTACTTC
many	TRBV4-3	TRBJ1-3	-	16	CASSQDEGATGNTIYF	TGCGCCAGCAGCCAAGATGAGGGAGCGACGGGAAACACCATATATTTT
many	TRBV7-9	TRBJ2-3	TRBD2	14	CASSSSGVTDTQYF	TGTGCCAGCAGCTCAAGCGGGGTCACAGATACGCAGTATTTT
many	TRBV12-3/TRBV12-4	TRBJ2-2	-	14	CASTNQGWTGELFF	TGTGCCAGCACGAACCAGGGTTGGACCGGGGAGCTGTTTTTT
-	TRBV11-2	TRBJ1-3	-	17	CASSLEVKAASTNTIYF	TGTGCCAGCAGCTTAGAGGTTAAGGCAGCATCAACAAACACCATATATTTT
-	TRBV7-9	TRBJ2-7	-	15	CASSFFQGGFHEQYF	TGTGCCAGCAGCTTTTTTCAGGGTGGCTTCCACGAGCAGTACTTC
many	TRBV15	TRBJ2-2	TRBD1	17	CATSREGQSPGTGELFF	TGTGCCACCAGCAGAGAGGGACAGAGCCCGGGGACCGGGGAGCTGTTTTTT
many	TRBV29-1	TRBJ2-7	-	11	CSVVVTYEQYF	TGCAGCGTGGTAGTCACCTACGAGCAGTACTTC
many	TRBV12-3/TRBV12-4	TRBJ2-7	TRBD1	15	CASSTSSGTVYEQYF	TGTGCCAGCAGCACTTCATCCGGGACAGTCTACGAGCAGTACTTC
-	TRBV9	TRBJ2-7	-	15	CASSPQNQGSYEQYF	TGTGCCAGCAGCCCTCAAAATCAGGGGTCGTACGAGCAGTACTTC
many	TRBV12-3/TRBV12-4	TRBJ2-1	-	13	CASSFSGNNEQFF	TGTGCCAGCAGTTTCTCCGGTAACAATGAGCAGTTCTTC
-	TRBV6-2/TRBV6-3	TRBJ2-1	-	14	CASSYGGTGNEQFF	TGTGCCAGCAGTTACGGTGGCACCGGGAATGAGCAGTTCTTC
many	TRBV29-1	TRBJ2-1	TRBD2	17	CSVELGEGSNLYNEQFF	TGCAGCGTTGAGTTGGGGGAGGGCAGTAATCTCTACAATGAGCAGTTCTTC
many	TRBV29-1	TRBJ1-1	-	12	CSVVGYNPEAFF	TGCAGCGTTGTGGGGTATAACCCTGAAGCTTTCTTT
many	TRBV10-3	TRBJ2-1	TRBD1	15	CAIREQGAKSNEQFF	TGTGCCATCAGAGAACAGGGGGCGAAATCCAATGAGCAGTTCTTC
many	TRBV5-1	TRBJ1-5	-	15	CASSLDSSLNQPQHF	TGCGCCAGCAGCTTGGACAGTAGCTTGAATCAGCCCCAGCATTTT
-	TRBV4-1	TRBJ2-1	-	15	CASSQAAGEDNEQFF	TGCGCCAGCAGCCAAGCGGCAGGGGAGGACAATGAGCAGTTCTTC
many	TRBV7-8	TRBJ2-7	-	12	CASSLYENEQYF	TGTGCCAGCAGCTTATATGAAAACGAGCAGTACTTC
many	TRBV15	TRBJ1-5	-	13	CATRGRSNQPQHF	TGTGCCACCAGAGGCAGGTCCAATCAGCCCCAGCATTTT
-	TRBV25-1	TRBJ2-5	-	15	CASSELRDYQETQYF	TGTGCCAGCAGTGAATTAAGGGACTACCAAGAGACCCAGTACTTC